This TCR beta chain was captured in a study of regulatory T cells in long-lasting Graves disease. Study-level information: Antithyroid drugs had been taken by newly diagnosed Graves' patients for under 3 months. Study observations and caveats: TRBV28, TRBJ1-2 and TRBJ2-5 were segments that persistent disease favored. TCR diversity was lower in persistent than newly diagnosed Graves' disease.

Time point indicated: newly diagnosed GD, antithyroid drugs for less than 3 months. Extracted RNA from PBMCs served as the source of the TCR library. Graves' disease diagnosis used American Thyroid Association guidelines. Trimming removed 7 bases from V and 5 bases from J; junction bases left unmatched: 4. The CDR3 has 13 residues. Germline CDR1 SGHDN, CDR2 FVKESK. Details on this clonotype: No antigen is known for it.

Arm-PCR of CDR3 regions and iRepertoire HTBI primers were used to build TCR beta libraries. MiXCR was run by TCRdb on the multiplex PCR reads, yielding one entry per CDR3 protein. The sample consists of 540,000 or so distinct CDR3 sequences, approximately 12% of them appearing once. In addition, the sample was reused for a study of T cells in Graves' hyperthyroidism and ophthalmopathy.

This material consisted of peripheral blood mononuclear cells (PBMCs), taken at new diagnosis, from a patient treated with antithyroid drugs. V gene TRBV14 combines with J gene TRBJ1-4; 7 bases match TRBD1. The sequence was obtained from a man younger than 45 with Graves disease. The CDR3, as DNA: TGTGCCAGCAACCGGGACAGAAATGAAAAACTGTTTTTT. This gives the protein CASNRDRNEKLFF. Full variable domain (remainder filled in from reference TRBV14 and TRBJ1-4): EAGVTQFPSHSVIEKGQTVTLRCDPISGHDNLYWYRRVMGKEIKFLLHFVKESKQDESGMPNNRFLAERTGGTYSTLKVQPAELEDSGVYFCASNRDRNEKLFFGSGTQLSVL.